Sequencing of this T cell receptor (beta chain) was carried out in a study of T-cell memory formation after mild COVID-19. TCRdb reanalysed the 5' RACE reads using MiXCR and keeps one entry per CDR3 protein. The table records 75,000 to 90,000 distinct CDR3 sequences, roughly 13% of them present only once. Germline V gives CDR1 SGHRS, CDR2 YFSETQ. CDR3 length equals 15 residues. V shed 0 bases, J shed 7 bases, and the junction held 6 bases outside the gene matches. Study conclusions and caveats: Whereas later expanders leaned CD4+, clones contracting day 15 to 85 showed a balanced CD4/CD8 makeup.

This clonotype occurred a few times. No antigen is known for it. This clonotype was obtained from an adult woman who had mild COVID-19 (a few samples of this study predate the infection). Cell type and time point are not known. The chain carries TRBV5-1 and TRBJ2-1; 8 nucleotides align to TRBD2. Source material: PBMCs or a T cell subset sorted from them (not recorded which). The CDR3 is CASSLDYGGANEQFF. In DNA, the CDR3 is TGCGCCAGCAGCTTGGACTACGGGGGGGCAAATGAGCAGTTCTTC.